Shown below are 28 T cell receptor beta chains from a single sample sequenced in a study of T cell repertoires in cytomegalovirus infection. TCRdb processed the reads anew with MiXCR; each CDR3 protein has one entry. The table includes around 530,000 distinct CDR3 sequences, about 30% detected once. Sample: PBMCs. These receptors came from a human donor in good health (CMV status not recorded). Some clones in this sample may be carry-over from other donors' samples.

The rearrangement links TRBV25-1 to TRBJ2-3, with D unresolved. V lost 7 bases, J lost 8 bases, and 7 bases lay in between. Looked up from germline, CDR1 is MGHDK and CDR2 is SYGVNS. The CDR3 extends over 10 amino acids. For the CDR3, the DNA is TGTGCCAGCATGGGCCCTACGCAGTATTTT. This gives the protein CASMGPTQYF.

This clonotype was counted many times. This chain links TRBV7-6 with TRBJ2-1; 10 bases map to TRBD2. The trim removed 5 bases at V and 7 bases at J, leaving 11 bases unmatched. The CDR3 covers 16 residues. CDR1 and CDR2 (germline): SGHVS, FNYEAQ. The CDR3 nucleotides are TGTGCCAGCAGCATTAGAGGGGCTAGCGGGAGAAATGAGCAGTTCTTC. Protein product: CASSIRGASGRNEQFF.

This clonotype came up many times. This chain uses TRBV7-2 with TRBJ2-2; D remains ambiguous. V lost 5 bases and J lost 1, with 8 bases in between. The germline CDR1 and CDR2 sequences are SGHTA and FQGNSA. The length of the CDR3 is 14 residues. CDR3 DNA sequence: TGTGCCAGCAGCCCCAAGGGGAACACCGGGGAGCTGTTTTTT. Translated, it gives CASSPKGNTGELFF.

This rearrangement joins TRBV29-1 to TRBJ2-7; D gene ambiguous. The V end lost 1 base, the J end lost 7 bases, and 8 bases lay between the germline ends. CDR3 size: 11 residues. Germline CDR1 is SQVTM and CDR2 is ANQGSEA. The CDR3 bases are TGCAGCGTTGAAGGTGAAGGGGAGCAGTACTTC. Translation gives CSVEGEGEQYF.

J is TRBJ2-3 and V is TRBV24-1; D is uncertain. V lost 1 base to trimming and J lost 3 bases, with 7 bases between them. In germline, CDR1 is KGHDR, CDR2 SFDVKD. This CDR3 spans 14 amino acids. In DNA, the CDR3 is TGTGCCACCAGTGATTTATCCACGACAGATACGCAGTATTTT. This encodes CATSDLSTTDTQYF.

V and J are TRBV4-1 and TRBJ2-7; D might be TRBD2 (6 bases). V dropped 1 base and J dropped 7 bases, with 14 bases sitting between them. The CDR3 loop spans 14 amino acids. Germline V gene data show CDR1 as MGHRA and CDR2 as YSYEKL. The CDR3 nucleotides are TGCGCCAGCAGCCAAGTAGGGACTGGCGATGAGCAGTACTTC. Amino acids: CASSQVGTGDEQYF.

This clonotype was picked up many times. J is TRBJ2-2 and V is TRBV7-2, with 11 bases aligning to TRBD1. Per the germline V gene, CDR1 is SGHTA and CDR2 is FQGNSA. Trimming removed 6 bases from V and 2 bases from J; junction bases left unmatched: 5. The CDR3 extends over 16 amino acids. This CDR3 reads CASREGTGGNTGELFF. DNA for the CDR3: TGTGCCAGCAGAGAAGGGACAGGGGGAAACACCGGGGAGCTGTTTTTT.

This sequence joins TRBV28 and TRBJ2-7; TRBD1 might be the D (6 bases). CDR3 length: 14 amino acids. V gave up 5 bases and J gave up 5 bases, with 16 bases separating them. Germline CDR1 is MDHEN and CDR2 is SYDVKM. CDR3 nucleotide sequence: TGTGCCAGCAGTAACCTACAGGGTAACAACGAGCAGTACTTC. This encodes CASSNLQGNNEQYF.

This clonotype was recorded at least ten times. The chain employs TRBV7-2 and TRBJ2-5; D could derive from TRBD1 or TRBD2 (5 bases each). Trimming pared 5 bases from V and 6 bases from J, leaving 16 bases between. This CDR3 contains 14 residues. CDR1 is SGHTA and CDR2 is FQGNSA in the germline V gene. For the CDR3, the DNA is TGTGCCAGCAGCCCCAGACCGGGGCTGCAGACCCAGTACTTC. The encoded protein is CASSPRPGLQTQYF.

This clonotype came up many times. The rearrangement links TRBV7-2 to TRBJ1-2; 8 bases agree with TRBD1. V lost 5 bases and J lost 7; bases outside the gene matches: 9. CDR1 is SGHTA and CDR2 is FQGNSA in the germline V gene. CDR3 length: 14 residues. The CDR3 coding sequence is TGTGCCAGCAGCAAATTTCAGGGGGCTTTTGGCTACACCTTC. Amino acids: CASSKFQGAFGYTF.

Only a few counts were recorded for this clonotype. The chain links TRBV4-1 to TRBJ1-4; D possibly corresponds to TRBD1 (6 bases). V shed 2 bases and J shed 7 bases, with 17 bases lying between them. The CDR3 contains 16 residues. The germline V gene has CDR1 MGHRA and CDR2 YSYEKL. The CDR3 protein is CASSQFKGDFGEKLFF. The CDR3 nucleotides are TGCGCCAGCAGCCAATTCAAGGGGGACTTTGGTGAAAAACTGTTTTTT.

V gene TRBV6-2 or TRBV6-3 combines with J gene TRBJ2-7; D remains unclear. The V gene lost 7 bases and the J gene lost 0 bases, with 13 bases spanning the gap. The CDR3 covers 14 residues. Germline CDR1 MNHEY, CDR2 SVGEGT. The CDR3 loop reads CASKRPSVSYEQYF. The CDR3, as DNA: TGTGCCAGCAAGAGGCCCAGTGTCTCCTACGAGCAGTACTTC.

This clonotype was observed many times. J is TRBJ2-7 and V is TRBV7-2; D perhaps matches TRBD2 (6 bases). In germline, CDR1 is SGHTA, CDR2 FQGNSA. The CDR3 is made up of 15 amino acids. Trimming shortened V by 0 bases and J by 0 bases, and 9 bases separated the two germline ends. The CDR3 DNA sequence: TGTGCCAGCAGCTTAGCGGCGGGAAGCTCCTACGAGCAGTACTTC. Protein: CASSLAAGSSYEQYF.

This clonotype was detected a few times. V usage is TRBV19 and J usage is TRBJ1-1; D is perhaps TRBD1 (5 bases). Trimming pared 9 bases from V and 4 bases from J, leaving 6 bases between. This CDR3 has 10 amino acids. CDR1 and CDR2 from the germline V gene are LNHDA and SQIVND (reference sequence). The DNA of the CDR3 is TGTGCCAGCGGGGGCACTGAAGCTTTCTTT. Amino acid sequence: CASGGTEAFF.

This clonotype was seen more than once but under ten times. The CDR3 DNA reads as TGTGCCAGCAGCTTTTCCGGACAGGGGGCGCAGGCTTTCTTT. The encoded protein is CASSFSGQGAQAFF. This rearrangement joins TRBV7-2 to TRBJ1-1; 11 bases are shared with TRBD1. Germline V gives CDR1 SGHTA, CDR2 FQGNSA. The CDR3 covers 14 residues. V gave up 3 bases and J gave up 11 bases; unmatched junction bases: 8.

CDR3 protein: CASSLVWATVNEQFF. The CDR3, as DNA: TGTGCCAGCAGCTTGGTGTGGGCGACCGTCAATGAGCAGTTCTTC. The chain combines TRBV5-4 with TRBJ2-1; no clear D. V gave up 0 bases and J gave up 6 bases, with 13 bases separating them. Germline values: CDR1 SGHNT, CDR2 YYREEE (reference sequence). This CDR3 has 15 amino acids.

V is TRBV7-2 and J is TRBJ2-5; 9 nucleotides line up with TRBD1. The CDR3 covers 14 residues. Germline CDR1 and CDR2: SGHTA and FQGNSA. V was clipped by 6 bases and J by 4 bases; unmatched bases: 6. The CDR3 bases are TGTGCCAGCAGTAAATACAGGGGGCGAGAGACCCAGTACTTC. Its protein is CASSKYRGRETQYF. Full variable domain (outside the CDR3, taken from reference TRBV7-2 and TRBJ2-5): GAGVSQSPSNKVTEKGKDVELRCDPISGHTALYWYRQSLGQGLEFLIYFQGNSAPDKSGLPSDRFSAERTGGSVSTLTIQRTQQEDSAVYLCASSKYRGRETQYFGPGTRLLVL.

This rearrangement joins TRBV6-2 or TRBV6-3 to TRBJ2-1; 8 bases map to TRBD1. The CDR3 has 13 amino acids. In germline, CDR1 is MNHEY, CDR2 SVGEGT. V trimming: 7 bases; J trimming: 4 bases; junction bases outside the gene matches: 3. The CDR3 bases are TGTGCCAGCACAGGACAGGGATACAATGAGCAGTTCTTC. This codes for CASTGQGYNEQFF.

This clonotype turned up a few times. The chain uses TRBV20-1 and TRBJ2-7; maybe TRBD2 (6 bases). Trimming left V 6 bases short and J 4 bases short, with 19 bases between. The CDR3 runs to 14 residues. Germline CDR1 DFQATT, CDR2 SNEGSKA (reference sequence). The CDR3 DNA follows: TGCAGTGCCGCTTGGCGGGATCAGACTTACGAGCAGTACTTC. Its translation: CSAAWRDQTYEQYF.

The V gene is TRBV27, the J gene TRBJ2-7; 13 positions agree with TRBD2. J lost 4 bases, V lost 8 bases, and 2 bases had no gene match. Germline lookup yields CDR1 MNHEY and CDR2 SMNVEV (reference sequence). The CDR3 covers 13 residues. The CDR3 DNA is TGTGCCAGCGGACTAGCGGGAGCGTACGAGCAGTACGTC. It specifies CASGLAGAYEQYV.

Regarding this clonotype: One end of the junction does not line up with germline, which may come from a read error. CDR3 region: CASSLARVFGSRTGTQYF. CDR3 DNA: TGTGCCAGCAGCTTAGCGAGGGTGTTTGGGAGCCGCACAGGTACGCAGTATTTT. The chain employs TRBV7-8 and TRBJ2-3; D may be TRBD1 or TRBD2 (5 bases each). The CDR3 is 18 residues long. Germline V gives CDR1 SGHVS, CDR2 FQNEAQ.

The chain employs TRBV6-2 or TRBV6-3 and TRBJ1-2; D not certain. V was clipped by 7 bases and J by 4 bases, with 22 bases between them. CDR3 length: 16 residues. CDR1 is MNHEY and CDR2 is SVGEGT in the germline V gene. The CDR3 is CASNDEWVAGSYGYTF. DNA for the CDR3: TGTGCCAGCAACGACGAGTGGGTCGCTGGATCCTATGGCTACACCTTC.

The chain recombines TRBV7-9 with TRBJ1-1, with 7 bases matching TRBD1. The CDR3 has 15 amino acids. J was trimmed by 3 bases and V by 5 bases; bases with no gene match: 9. Germline V CDR1 and CDR2: SEHNR, FQNEAQ (reference sequence). The CDR3 region is CASSSRTGGDTEAFF. In DNA form, the CDR3 reads TGTGCCAGCAGCAGTAGGACAGGCGGCGACACTGAAGCTTTCTTT.

This clonotype was detected a few times. The CDR3: CATKEGIATNEKLFF. The DNA for the CDR3 is TGTGCCACCAAGGAGGGGATCGCAACTAATGAAAAACTGTTTTTT. This chain connects TRBV10-3 to TRBJ1-4, with D maybe TRBD1 (5 bases). Germline CDR1 reads ENHRY; CDR2 reads SYGVKD. The CDR3 has 15 residues. Trimming removed 10 bases at V and 0 bases at J, with 15 bases between.

For this clonotype: A much larger clone differs from this one at a single base, so this may be a read error. The chain combines TRBV7-2 with TRBJ2-2; weak D call: TRBD1 (5 bases). CDR1 SGHTA and CDR2 FQGNSA come from the germline V gene. The CDR3 has 14 amino acids. The CDR3 is CVSNPTANTGELFF. In DNA form, the CDR3 reads TGTGTCAGCAACCCGACAGCGAACACCGGGGAGCTGTTTTTT. The variable domain in full, with the rest retrieved from reference TRBV7-2 and TRBJ2-2, is GAGVSQSPSNKVTEKGKDVELRCDPISGHTALYWYRQSLGQGLEFLIYFQGNSAPDKSGLPSDRFSAERTGGSVSTLTIQRTQQEDSAVYLCVSNPTANTGELFFGEGSRLTVL.

This clonotype was picked up a small number of times. The gene calls are TRBV5-6 and TRBJ1-2; 8 nucleotides match TRBD1. Germline V CDR1 and CDR2: SGHDT, YYEEEE. The V segment lost 0 bases and the J segment 4 bases; nucleotides outside the gene matches: 5. The CDR3 consists of 15 residues. The CDR3 coding sequence is TGTGCCAGCAGCTTGGTTTTTGGACAGGGCTATGGCTACACCTTC. It encodes CASSLVFGQGYGYTF.

This clonotype was seen only a few times. This chain connects TRBV11-3 to TRBJ2-1; 7 nucleotides line up with TRBD1. Germline lookup yields CDR1 SGHNT and CDR2 YENEEA. The CDR3 runs to 14 residues. The V gene end was trimmed by 5 bases and the J gene end by 7 bases; junction bases not matched to a gene: 8. The CDR3 sequence: CASSTRQGWNEQFF. In DNA form, the CDR3 reads TGTGCCAGCAGCACTCGACAGGGTTGGAATGAGCAGTTCTTC. The full variable domain, in which reference TRBV11-3 and TRBJ2-1 provide the parts outside the CDR3, is EAGVVQSPRYKIIEKKQPVAFWCNPISGHNTLYWYLQNLGQGPELLIRYENEEAVDDSQLPKDRFSAERLKGVDSTLKIQPAELGDSAVYLCASSTRQGWNEQFFGPGTRLTVL.

The rearrangement uses TRBV29-1 and TRBJ1-2; unclear D gene. Germline-derived CDR1 and CDR2 are SQVTM and ANQGSEA. There are 13 residues in the CDR3. Trimming cost V 0 bases and J 4 bases, with 9 bases left between them. DNA for the CDR3: TGCAGCGTTGAAGACACAGCGTTCTATGGCTACACCTTC. Translation: CSVEDTAFYGYTF.